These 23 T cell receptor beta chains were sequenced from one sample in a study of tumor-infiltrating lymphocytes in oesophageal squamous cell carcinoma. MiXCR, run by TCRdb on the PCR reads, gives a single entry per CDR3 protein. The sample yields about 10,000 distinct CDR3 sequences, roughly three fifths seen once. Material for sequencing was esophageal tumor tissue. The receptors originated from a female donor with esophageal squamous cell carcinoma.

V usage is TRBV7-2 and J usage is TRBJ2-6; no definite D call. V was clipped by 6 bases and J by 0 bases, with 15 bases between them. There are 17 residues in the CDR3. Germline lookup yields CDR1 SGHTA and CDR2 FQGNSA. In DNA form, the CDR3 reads TGTGCCAGCAGTCCCCCTAGACGGCCCTCTGGGGCCAACGTCCTGACTTTC. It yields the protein CASSPPRRPSGANVLTF.

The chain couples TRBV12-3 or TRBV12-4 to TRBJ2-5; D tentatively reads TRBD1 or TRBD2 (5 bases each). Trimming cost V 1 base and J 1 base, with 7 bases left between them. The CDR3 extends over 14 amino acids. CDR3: CASSLGGTQETQYF. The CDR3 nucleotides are TGTGCCAGCAGTTTAGGTGGGACCCAAGAGACCCAGTACTTC.

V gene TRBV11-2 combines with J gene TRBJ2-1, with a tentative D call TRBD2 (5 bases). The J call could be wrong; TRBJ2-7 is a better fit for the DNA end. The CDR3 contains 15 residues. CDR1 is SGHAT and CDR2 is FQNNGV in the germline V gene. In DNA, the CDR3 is TGTGCCAGCAGACCGATAACTACGGGGTCCTACGAGCAGTACTTC. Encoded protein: CASRPITTGSYEQYF.

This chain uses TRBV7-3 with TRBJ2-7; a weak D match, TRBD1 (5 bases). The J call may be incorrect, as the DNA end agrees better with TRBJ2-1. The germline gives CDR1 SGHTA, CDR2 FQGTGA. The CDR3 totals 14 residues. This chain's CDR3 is CASSSGWGVNEQFF. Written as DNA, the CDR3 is TGTGCCAGCAGCTCAGGATGGGGCGTGAATGAGCAGTTCTTC.

The CDR3 here is CASSLAGRETQYF. CDR3 DNA: TGTGCCAGCAGCCTAGCGGGAAGAGAGACCCAGTACTTC. The chain combines TRBV12-3 or TRBV12-4 with TRBJ2-5; 9 positions agree with TRBD2. The junction had 3 bases not matched to a gene; V was cut back by 6 bases and J by 4 bases. This CDR3 is 13 amino acids long.

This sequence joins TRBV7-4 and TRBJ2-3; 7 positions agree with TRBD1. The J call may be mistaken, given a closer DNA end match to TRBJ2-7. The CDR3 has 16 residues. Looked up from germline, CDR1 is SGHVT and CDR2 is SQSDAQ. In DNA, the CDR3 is TGTGCCAGCAGCTTAGATTGGACAGGAGTGCCCTACGAGCAGTACTTC. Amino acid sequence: CASSLDWTGVPYEQYF.

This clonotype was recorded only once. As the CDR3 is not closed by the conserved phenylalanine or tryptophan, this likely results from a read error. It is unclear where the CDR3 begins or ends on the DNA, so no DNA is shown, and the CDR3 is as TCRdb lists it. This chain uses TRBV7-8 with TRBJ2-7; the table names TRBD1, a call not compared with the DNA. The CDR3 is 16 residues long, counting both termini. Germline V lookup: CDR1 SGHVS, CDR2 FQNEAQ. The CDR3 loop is CASSLGPGNYEQYFGS.

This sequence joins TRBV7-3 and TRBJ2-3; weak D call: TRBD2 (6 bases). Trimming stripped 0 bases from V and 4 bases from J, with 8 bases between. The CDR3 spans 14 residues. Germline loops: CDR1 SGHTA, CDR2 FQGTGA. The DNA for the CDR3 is TGTGCCAGCAGCTTAACTAGGGACTCAGATACGCAGTATTTT. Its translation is CASSLTRDSDTQYF.

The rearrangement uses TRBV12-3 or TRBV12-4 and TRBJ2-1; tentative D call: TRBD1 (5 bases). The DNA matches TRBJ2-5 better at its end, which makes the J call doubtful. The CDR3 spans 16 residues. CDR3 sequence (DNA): TGTGCCAGCAGTTTAGTTTCAGGGCGCTTGTTAGAGACCCAGTACTTC. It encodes CASSLVSGRLLETQYF.

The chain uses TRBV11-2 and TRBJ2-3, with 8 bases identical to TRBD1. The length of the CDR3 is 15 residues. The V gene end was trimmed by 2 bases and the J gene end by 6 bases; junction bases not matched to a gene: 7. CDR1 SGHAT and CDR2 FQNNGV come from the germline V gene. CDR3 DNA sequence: TGTGCCAGCAGCTTAAAGTCAGGGGGCGCGGATACGCAGTATTTT. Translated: CASSLKSGGADTQYF.

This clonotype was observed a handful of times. CDR3 region: CASSPRHRRYQPQHF. DNA for the CDR3: TGTGCCAGCAGCCCCCGACACAGGAGATATCAGCCCCAGCATTTT. This rearrangement joins TRBV7-3 to TRBJ1-5; D possibly corresponds to TRBD1 (5 bases). The CDR3 runs 15 residues. Germline V CDR1 and CDR2: SGHTA, FQGTGA. Trimming removed 5 bases from V and 5 bases from J, with 16 bases in between.

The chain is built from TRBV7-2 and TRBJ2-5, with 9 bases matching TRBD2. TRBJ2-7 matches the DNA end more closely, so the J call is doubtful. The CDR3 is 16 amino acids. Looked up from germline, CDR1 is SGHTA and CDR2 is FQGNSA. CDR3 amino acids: CASSLAAGGQAYEQYF. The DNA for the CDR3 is TGTGCCAGCAGCTTAGCCGCGGGGGGGCAAGCCTACGAGCAGTACTTC.

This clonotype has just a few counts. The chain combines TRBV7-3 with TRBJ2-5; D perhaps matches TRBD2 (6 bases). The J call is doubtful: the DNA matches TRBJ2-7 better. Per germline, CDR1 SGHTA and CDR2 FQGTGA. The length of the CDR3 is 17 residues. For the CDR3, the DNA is TGTGCCAGCAGCTCACGTCCCCCCCGGGACTTAAACTACGAGCAGTACTTC. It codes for CASSSRPPRDLNYEQYF.

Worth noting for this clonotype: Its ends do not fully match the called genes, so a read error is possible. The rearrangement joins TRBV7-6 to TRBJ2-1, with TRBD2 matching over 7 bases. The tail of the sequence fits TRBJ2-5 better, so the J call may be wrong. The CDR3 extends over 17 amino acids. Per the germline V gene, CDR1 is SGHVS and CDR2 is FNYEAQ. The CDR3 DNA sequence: TGTGCTAGCAGCCCTGGGACGGGTCGGGGGGTCGGAAAGACCCAGTACTTC. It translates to CASSPGTGRGVGKTQYF.

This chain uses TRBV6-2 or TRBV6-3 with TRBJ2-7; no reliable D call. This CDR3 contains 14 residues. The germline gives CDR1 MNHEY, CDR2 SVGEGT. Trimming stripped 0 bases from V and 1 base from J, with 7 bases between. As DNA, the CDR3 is TGTGCCAGCAGTTACTCGTCCAGGTCCTACGAGCAGTACTTC. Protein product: CASSYSSRSYEQYF.

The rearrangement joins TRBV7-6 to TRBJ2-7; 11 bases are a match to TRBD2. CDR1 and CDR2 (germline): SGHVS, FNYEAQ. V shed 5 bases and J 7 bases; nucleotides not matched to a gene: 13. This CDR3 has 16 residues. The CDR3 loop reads CASSPSSGRAKNEQYF. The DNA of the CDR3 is TGTGCCAGCAGCCCGAGTAGCGGGAGGGCCAAGAATGAGCAGTACTTC. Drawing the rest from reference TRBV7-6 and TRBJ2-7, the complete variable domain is GAGVSQSPRYKVTKRGQDVALRCDPISGHVSLYWYRQALGQGPEFLTYFNYEAQQDKSGLPNDRFSAERPEGSISTLTIQRTEQRDSAMYRCASSPSSGRAKNEQYFGPGTRLTVT.

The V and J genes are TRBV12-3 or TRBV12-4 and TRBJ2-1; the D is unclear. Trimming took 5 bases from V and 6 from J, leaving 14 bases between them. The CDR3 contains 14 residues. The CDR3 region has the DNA TGTGCCAGCAGTGGCTCCAACCTCCGCAATGAGCAGTTCTTC. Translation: CASSGSNLRNEQFF.

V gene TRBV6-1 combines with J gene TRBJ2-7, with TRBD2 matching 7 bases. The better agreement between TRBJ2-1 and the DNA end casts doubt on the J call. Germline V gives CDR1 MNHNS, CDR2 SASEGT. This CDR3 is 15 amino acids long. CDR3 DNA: TGTGCCAGCAGAGGACTAGTCCCTCTCTACAATGAGCAGTTCTTC. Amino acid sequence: CASRGLVPLYNEQFF.

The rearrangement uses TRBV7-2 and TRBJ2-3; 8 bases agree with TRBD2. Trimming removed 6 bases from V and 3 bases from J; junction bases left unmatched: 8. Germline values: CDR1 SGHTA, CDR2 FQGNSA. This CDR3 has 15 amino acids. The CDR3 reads CASRPGGGRTDTQYF. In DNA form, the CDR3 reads TGTGCCAGCAGGCCGGGCGGGGGGCGAACAGATACGCAGTATTTT.

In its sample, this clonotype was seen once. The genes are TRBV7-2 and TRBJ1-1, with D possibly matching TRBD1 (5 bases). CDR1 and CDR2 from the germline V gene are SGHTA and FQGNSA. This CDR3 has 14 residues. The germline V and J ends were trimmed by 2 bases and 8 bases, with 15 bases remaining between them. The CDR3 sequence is CASSLSGTAGEAFF. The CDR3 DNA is TGTGCCAGCAGCTTATCGGGGACGGCCGGGGAAGCTTTCTTT.

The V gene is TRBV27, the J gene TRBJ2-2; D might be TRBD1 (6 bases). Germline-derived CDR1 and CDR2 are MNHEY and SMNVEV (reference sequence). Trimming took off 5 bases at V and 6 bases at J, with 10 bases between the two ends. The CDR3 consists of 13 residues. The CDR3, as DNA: TGTGCCAGCAGTCTCCAGGGGTCCGGGGAGCTGTTTTTT. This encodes CASSLQGSGELFF.

This CDR3 reads CASSAGQTQYF. In DNA, the CDR3 is TGTGCCAGCAGCGCTGGACAGACCCAGTACTTC. The genes are TRBV7-4 and TRBJ2-1; D uncertain. TRBJ2-5 explains the end of the DNA better; the J call may be wrong. CDR1 is SGHVT, CDR2 SQSDAQ, per germline. The CDR3 is 11 amino acids.

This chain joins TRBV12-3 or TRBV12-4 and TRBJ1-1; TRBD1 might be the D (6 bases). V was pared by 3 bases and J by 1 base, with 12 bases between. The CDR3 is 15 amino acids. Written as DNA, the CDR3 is TGTGCCAGCAGTTTTAGCGGGGGGCGGAACACTGAAGCTTTCTTT. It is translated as CASSFSGGRNTEAFF.